This T cell receptor (beta chain) was obtained from a study of T-cell memory formation after mild COVID-19 (dated by TCRdb to about 2021). Regarding the study in general: TCR sequence clusters from the two donors were largely donor specific. In a couple of donors, T-cell clones that expanded and contracted after mild COVID-19 were tracked by sequencing TCRalpha and TCRbeta repertoires over time. The cohort was made up of two young adult volunteers, one female and one male, who were previously healthy. Here is what the overall study found, with its caveats: Contracting CD4+ clones appeared mostly in the CM and EM memory subsets, whereas CD8+ clones were enriched in EMRA. Some responding clones were detected in pre-infection memory, which suggested that pre-existing cross-reactive memory T cells had joined the SARS-CoV-2 response. The study included only a couple of mild cases, and larger cohorts that include severe cases with pre-infection samples were judged to be necessary. Clones that contracted from day 15 to 85 showed balanced CD4/CD8 phenotypes, whereas a second wave of clones that expanded from day 15 to 37 leaned towards CD4+. Whether the second-wave clones peaking on day 37 were SARS-CoV-2 specific was not confirmed.

Ficoll-Paque density gradient centrifugation was the method used to isolate PBMCs. Including cysteine and phenylalanine, the CDR3 has 16 amino acids. Just CDR3 DNA is preserved here, 48 bases in frame from base 1. Ends trimmed: V by 5 bases, J by 4 bases; bases unmatched to a gene: 7. The reads were generated on an Illumina NovaSeq 6000. cDNA libraries for TCRalpha and TCRbeta were prepared by 5'RACE using constant-segment primers, with sample barcodes and unique molecular identifiers added. Trizol reagent was used to extract RNA from every sample. Library amplification was performed in two PCR steps, and a second sample barcode and Illumina TruSeq adapters were introduced in the second step. Libraries were sequenced on an Illumina NovaSeq with 2 x 150 bp paired-end reads. The original methods were these. With migec v1.2.7, reads were demultiplexed and then collapsed into UMI-guided consensus sequences. Using mixcr v2.1.11, the UMI consensuses were aligned to TRA and TRB V and J templates and assembled into clonotypes. Clonotypes were classified as expanded or contracted when called significant by both edgeR and NoisET, with noise models trained on biological replicates. For edgeR calls, the cutoffs were a false discovery rate-adjusted p below 0.01 and a log2 fold-change threshold of 1. As an exploratory analysis of dynamics, max-normalized trajectories of the 1000 most abundant clonotypes were examined by PCA with hierarchical clustering. The CD4 or CD8 phenotype of responding clones was assigned using the separately sequenced CD4+ and CD8+ repertoires. In-frame beta chains were kept once TCRdb had trimmed the public reads at Q25 with fastp and called clones with MiXCR. Each entry merges the rows of one CDR3 protein and shows their most common DNA and genes. It is TCRdb's table, rather than the study itself, that gives the V and J calls and clone size. Present in this sample are around 310,000 distinct CDR3 sequences, 14% of which were seen just once. The ten biggest clones cover 21% of the sample.

With respect to this clonotype: The target of this receptor is not known. Nothing much larger sits one base from this clone, and base qualities are not available.

The chain was built from TRBV12-3 or TRBV12-4 and TRBJ2-2; 10 junctional bases match TRBD1. The sequenced sample consisted of PBMCs or a T cell subset sorted from them (not recorded which). The TCR originated in a man aged 18 to 29 who had mild COVID-19 (a few samples of this study predate the infection). The sample titles of this study are shuffled in the database, so cell type and time point are left out; the donor was told from shared clones. At the DNA level, the sequence is TGTGCCAGCAGTGGGGACAGGGGCCGGGGCACCGGGGAGCTGTTTTTT. Its translation is CASSGDRGRGTGELFF.